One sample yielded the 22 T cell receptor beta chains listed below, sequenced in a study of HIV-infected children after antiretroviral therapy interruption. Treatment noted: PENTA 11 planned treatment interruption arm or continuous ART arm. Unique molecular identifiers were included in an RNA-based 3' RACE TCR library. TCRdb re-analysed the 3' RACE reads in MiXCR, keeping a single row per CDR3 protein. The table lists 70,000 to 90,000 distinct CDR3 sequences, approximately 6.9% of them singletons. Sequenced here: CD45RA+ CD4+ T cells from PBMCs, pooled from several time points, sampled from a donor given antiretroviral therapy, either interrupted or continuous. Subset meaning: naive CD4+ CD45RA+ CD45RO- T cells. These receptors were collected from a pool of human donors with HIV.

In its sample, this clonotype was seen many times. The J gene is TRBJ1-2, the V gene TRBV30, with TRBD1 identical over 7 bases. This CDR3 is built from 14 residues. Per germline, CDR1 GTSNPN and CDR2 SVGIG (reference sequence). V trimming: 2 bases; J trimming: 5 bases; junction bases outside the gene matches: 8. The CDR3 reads CAWSLQGIMYGYTF. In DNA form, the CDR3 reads TGTGCCTGGAGTCTACAGGGGATAATGTATGGCTACACCTTC.

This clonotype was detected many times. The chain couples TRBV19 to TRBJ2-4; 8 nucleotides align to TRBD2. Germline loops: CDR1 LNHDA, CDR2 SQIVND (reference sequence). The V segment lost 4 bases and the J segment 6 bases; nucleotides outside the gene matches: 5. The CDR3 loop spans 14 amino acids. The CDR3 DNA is TGTGCCAGTAGTAAAGCGGGAGTGGGAAACATTCAGTACTTC. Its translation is CASSKAGVGNIQYF.

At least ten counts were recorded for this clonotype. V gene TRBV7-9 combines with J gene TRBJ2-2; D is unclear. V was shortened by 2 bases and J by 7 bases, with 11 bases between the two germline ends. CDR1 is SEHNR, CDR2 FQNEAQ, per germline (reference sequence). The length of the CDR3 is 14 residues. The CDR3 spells CASSLRDSNGELFF. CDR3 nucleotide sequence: TGTGCCAGCAGCTTACGAGACTCCAACGGGGAGCTGTTTTTT.

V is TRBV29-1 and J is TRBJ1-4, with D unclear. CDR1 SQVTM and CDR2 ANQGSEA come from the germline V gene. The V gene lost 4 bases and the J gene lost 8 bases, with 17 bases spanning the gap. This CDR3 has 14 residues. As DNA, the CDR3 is TGCAGCGTTGTAACACCAAGGAGTTCGGAAAAACTGTTTTTT. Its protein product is CSVVTPRSSEKLFF.

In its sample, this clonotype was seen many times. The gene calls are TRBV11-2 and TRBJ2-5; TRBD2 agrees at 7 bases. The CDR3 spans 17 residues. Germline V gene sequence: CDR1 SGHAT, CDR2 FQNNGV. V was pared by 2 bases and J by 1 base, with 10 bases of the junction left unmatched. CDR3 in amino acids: CASSLSVEREGQETQYF. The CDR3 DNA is TGTGCCAGCAGCTTATCCGTCGAGAGGGAGGGCCAAGAGACCCAGTACTTC.

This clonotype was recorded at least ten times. The CDR3 sequence: CSARDQGLAGQPQHF. CDR3 in DNA: TGCAGTGCTAGAGATCAGGGGTTGGCGGGTCAGCCCCAGCATTTT. J is TRBJ1-5 and V is TRBV20-1, with a weak D call TRBD1 (6 bases). V lost 0 bases and J lost 6, with 15 bases in between. CDR3 length: 15 amino acids. Germline V gene data show CDR1 as DFQATT and CDR2 as SNEGSKA (reference sequence).

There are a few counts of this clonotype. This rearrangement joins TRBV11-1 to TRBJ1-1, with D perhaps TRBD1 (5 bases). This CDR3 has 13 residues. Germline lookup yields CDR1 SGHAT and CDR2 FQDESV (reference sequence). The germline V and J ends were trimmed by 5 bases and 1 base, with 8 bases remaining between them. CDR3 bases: TGTGCCAGCAGCGCCGGACAGAACACTGAAGCTTTCTTT. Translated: CASSAGQNTEAFF.

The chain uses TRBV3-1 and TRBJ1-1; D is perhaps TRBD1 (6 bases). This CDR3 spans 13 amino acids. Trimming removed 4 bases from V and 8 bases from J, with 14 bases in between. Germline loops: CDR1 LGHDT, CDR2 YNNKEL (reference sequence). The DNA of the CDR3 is TGTGCCAGCAGCCTCGGGGGGGCATCCGAAGCTTTCTTT. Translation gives CASSLGGASEAFF.

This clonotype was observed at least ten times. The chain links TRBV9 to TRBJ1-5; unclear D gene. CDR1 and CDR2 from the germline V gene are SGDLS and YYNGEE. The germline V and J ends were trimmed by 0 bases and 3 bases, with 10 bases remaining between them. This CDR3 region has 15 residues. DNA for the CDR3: TGTGCCAGCAGCGTAGCCGGGCATCCCAATCAGCCCCAGCATTTT. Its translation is CASSVAGHPNQPQHF.

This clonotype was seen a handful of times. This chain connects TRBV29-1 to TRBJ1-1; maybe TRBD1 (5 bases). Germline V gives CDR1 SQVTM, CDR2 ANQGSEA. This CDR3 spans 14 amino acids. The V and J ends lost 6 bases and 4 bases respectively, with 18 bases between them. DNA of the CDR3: TGCAGCGTGGAAACCGGGCCCGGGGGCACTGAAGCTTTCTTT. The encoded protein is CSVETGPGGTEAFF.

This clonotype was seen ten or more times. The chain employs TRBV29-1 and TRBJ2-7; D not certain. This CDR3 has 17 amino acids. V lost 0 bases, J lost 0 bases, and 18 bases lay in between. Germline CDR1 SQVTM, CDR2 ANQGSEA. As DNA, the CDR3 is TGCAGCGTTGAAGATTTGTGGGGTGGGGTGAGCTCCTACGAGCAGTACTTC. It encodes CSVEDLWGGVSSYEQYF.

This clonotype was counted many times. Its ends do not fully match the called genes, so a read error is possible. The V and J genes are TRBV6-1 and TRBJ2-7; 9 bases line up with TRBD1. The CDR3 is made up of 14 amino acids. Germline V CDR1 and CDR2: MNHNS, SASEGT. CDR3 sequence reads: CASSVGDRAYEQYF. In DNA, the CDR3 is TGCGCCAGCAGCGTTGGGGACAGGGCCTACGAGCAGTACTTC.

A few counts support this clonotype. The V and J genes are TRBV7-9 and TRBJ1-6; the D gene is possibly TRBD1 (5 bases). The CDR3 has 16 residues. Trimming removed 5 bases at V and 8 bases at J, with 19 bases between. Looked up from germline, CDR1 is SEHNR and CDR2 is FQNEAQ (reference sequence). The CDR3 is CASSPRGRTGDSPLHF. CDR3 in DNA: TGTGCCAGCAGCCCAAGGGGAAGGACGGGAGATTCACCCCTCCACTTT.

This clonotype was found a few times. The CDR3 region has the DNA TGTGCCAGCAGCGTAAAGGACTCTCCGCTAGATACGCAGTATTTT. It codes for CASSVKDSPLDTQYF. The V gene is TRBV9, the J gene TRBJ2-3; TRBD2 might be the D (5 bases). The CDR3 totals 15 residues. Germline lookup yields CDR1 SGDLS and CDR2 YYNGEE. Trimming removed 1 base at V and 5 bases at J, with 14 bases between. The full variable domain, completed using reference TRBV9 and TRBJ2-3, is DSGVTQTPKHLITATGQRVTLRCSPRSGDLSVYWYQQSLDQGLQFLIQYYNGEERAKGNILERFSAQQFPDLHSELNLSSLELGDSALYFCASSVKDSPLDTQYFGPGTRLTVL.

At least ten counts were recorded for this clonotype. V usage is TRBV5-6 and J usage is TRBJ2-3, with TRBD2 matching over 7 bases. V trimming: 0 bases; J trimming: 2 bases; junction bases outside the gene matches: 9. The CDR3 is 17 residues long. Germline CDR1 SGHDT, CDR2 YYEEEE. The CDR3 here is CASSLAGDYITTDTQYF. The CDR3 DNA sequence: TGTGCCAGCAGCTTGGCTGGGGACTATATAACCACAGATACGCAGTATTTT.

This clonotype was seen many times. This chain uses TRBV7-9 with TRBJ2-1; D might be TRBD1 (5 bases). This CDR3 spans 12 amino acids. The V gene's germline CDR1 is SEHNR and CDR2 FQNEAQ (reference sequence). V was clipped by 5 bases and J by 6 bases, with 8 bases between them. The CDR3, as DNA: TGTGCCAGCAGCCTCCAGGGCAATGAGCAGTTCTTC. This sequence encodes CASSLQGNEQFF.

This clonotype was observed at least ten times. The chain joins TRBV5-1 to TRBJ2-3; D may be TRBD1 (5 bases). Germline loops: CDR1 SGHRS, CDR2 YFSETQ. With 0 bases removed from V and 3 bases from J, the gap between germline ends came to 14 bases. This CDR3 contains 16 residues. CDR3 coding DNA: TGCGCCAGCAGCTTGGATGGGGCAGGGTCAACAGATACGCAGTATTTT. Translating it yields CASSLDGAGSTDTQYF. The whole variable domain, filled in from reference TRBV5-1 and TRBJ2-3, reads KAGVTQTPRYLIKTRGQQVTLSCSPISGHRSVSWYQQTPGQGLQFLFEYFSETQRNKGNFPGRFSGRQFSNSRSEMNVSTLELGDSALYLCASSLDGAGSTDTQYFGPGTRLTVL.

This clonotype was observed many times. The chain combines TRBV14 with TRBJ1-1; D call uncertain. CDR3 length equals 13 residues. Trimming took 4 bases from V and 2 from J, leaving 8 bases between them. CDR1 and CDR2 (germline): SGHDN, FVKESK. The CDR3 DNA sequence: TGTGCCAGCAGCCCATCGGCTAACACTGAAGCTTTCTTT. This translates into CASSPSANTEAFF.

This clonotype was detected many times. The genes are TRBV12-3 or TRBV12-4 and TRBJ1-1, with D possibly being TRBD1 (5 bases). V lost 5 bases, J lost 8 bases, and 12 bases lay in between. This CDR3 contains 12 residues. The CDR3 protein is CASSPGRKEAFF. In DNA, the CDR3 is TGTGCCAGCAGTCCGGGACGGAAAGAAGCTTTCTTT.

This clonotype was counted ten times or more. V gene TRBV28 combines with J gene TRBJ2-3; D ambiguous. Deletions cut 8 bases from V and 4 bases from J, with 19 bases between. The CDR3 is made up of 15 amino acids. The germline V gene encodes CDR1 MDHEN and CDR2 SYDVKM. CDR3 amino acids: CASRSQVAGPDTQYF. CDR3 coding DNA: TGTGCCAGCCGGTCGCAGGTAGCAGGACCAGATACGCAGTATTTT.

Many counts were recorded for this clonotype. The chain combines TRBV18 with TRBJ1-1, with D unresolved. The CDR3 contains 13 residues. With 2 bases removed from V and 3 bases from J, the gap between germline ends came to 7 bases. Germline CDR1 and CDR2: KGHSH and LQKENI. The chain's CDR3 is CASSPNGDTEAFF. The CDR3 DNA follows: TGTGCCAGCTCACCAAACGGAGACACTGAAGCTTTCTTT.

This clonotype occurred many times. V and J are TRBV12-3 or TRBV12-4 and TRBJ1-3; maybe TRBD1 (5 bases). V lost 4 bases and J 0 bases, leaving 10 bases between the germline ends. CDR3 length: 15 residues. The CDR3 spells CASSYDSYSGNTIYF. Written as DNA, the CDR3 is TGTGCCAGCAGTTACGACAGCTACTCTGGAAACACCATATATTTT.